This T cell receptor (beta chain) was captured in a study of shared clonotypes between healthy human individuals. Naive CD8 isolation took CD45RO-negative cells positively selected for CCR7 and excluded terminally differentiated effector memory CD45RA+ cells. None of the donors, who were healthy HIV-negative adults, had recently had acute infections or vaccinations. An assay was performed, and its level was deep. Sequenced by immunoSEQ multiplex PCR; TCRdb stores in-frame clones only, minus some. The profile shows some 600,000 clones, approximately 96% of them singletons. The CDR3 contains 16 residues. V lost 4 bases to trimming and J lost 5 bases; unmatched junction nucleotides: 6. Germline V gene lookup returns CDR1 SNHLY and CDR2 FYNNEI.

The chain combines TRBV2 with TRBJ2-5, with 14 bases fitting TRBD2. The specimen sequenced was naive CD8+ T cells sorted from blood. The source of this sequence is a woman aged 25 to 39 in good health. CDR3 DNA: TGTGCCAGCAGTGGTGGGACTAGCGGGAGTCGGGAGACCCAGTACTTC. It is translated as CASSGGTSGSRETQYF.